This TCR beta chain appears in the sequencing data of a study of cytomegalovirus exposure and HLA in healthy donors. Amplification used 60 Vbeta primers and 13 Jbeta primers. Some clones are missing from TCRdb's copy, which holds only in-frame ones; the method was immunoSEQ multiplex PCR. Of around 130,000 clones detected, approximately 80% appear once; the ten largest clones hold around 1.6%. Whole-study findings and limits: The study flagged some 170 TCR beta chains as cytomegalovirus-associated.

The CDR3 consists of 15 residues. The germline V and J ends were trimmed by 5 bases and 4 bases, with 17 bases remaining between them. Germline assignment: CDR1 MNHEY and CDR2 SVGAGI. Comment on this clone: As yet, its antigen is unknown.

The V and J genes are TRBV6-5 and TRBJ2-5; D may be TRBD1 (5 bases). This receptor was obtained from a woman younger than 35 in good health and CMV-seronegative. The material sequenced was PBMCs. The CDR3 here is CASSPDWMTVETQYF. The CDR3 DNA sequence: TGTGCCAGCAGTCCCGACTGGATGACAGTAGAGACCCAGTACTTC.